The 8 T cell receptor beta chains listed next were all sequenced from one sample in a study of shared clonotypes between healthy human individuals. Measured with immunoSEQ multiplex PCR; TCRdb has only the in-frame clones, and not every one. The data hold 2,500,000 or so clones, with just under 95% observed a single time. Sequencing was performed on naive CD4+ T cells from PBMCs. Subset described: CD45RA+ positively selected. These receptors were collected from a man aged 18 to 30 in good health. Some clones in this sample may be carry-over from other donors' samples.

This chain links TRBV28 with TRBJ1-2, with D possibly TRBD1 on 6 matching bases. The CDR3 is 12 residues long. The V gene's germline CDR1 is MDHEN and CDR2 SYDVKM. The V end lost 10 bases, the J end lost 8 bases, and 17 bases lay between the germline ends. CDR3: CAIEYQGNGYTF. CDR3 nucleotide sequence: TGTGCCATCGAATATCAGGGGAACGGCTACACCTTC.

The chain employs TRBV28 and TRBJ1-4, with 8 nucleotides matching TRBD1. The CDR3 sequence is 15 residues long. V was pared by 6 bases and J by 4 bases, with 7 bases of the junction left unmatched. The germline gives CDR1 MDHEN, CDR2 SYDVKM. CDR3: CASRPAGGFNEKLFF. The CDR3 DNA reads as TGTGCCAGCAGGCCGGCAGGGGGCTTTAATGAAAAACTGTTTTTT.

In regard to this clone: Other DNA sequences of this sample code for an identical CDR3. This chain joins TRBV28 and TRBJ2-1; D unclear. The CDR3 is made up of 11 amino acids. V shed 2 bases and J shed 7 bases, with 3 bases lying between them. Germline CDR1 MDHEN, CDR2 SYDVKM. CDR3 DNA sequence: TGTGCCAGCAGTTTAGAGAATGAGCAGTTCTTC. The encoded protein is CASSLENEQFF.

This chain joins TRBV15 and TRBJ2-2, with D possibly TRBD1 on 6 matching bases. The length of the CDR3 is 13 residues. V lost 11 bases and J 7 bases, leaving 17 bases between the germline ends. CDR1 is LNHNV, CDR2 YYDKDF, per germline (reference sequence). The CDR3 region has the DNA TGTGCCCTATCGGACAGTTTAGTCGGGGAGCTGTTTTTT. Its protein is CALSDSLVGELFF.

The rearrangement links TRBV5-8 to TRBJ1-4; possibly TRBD1 for D (5 bases). CDR3 length: 16 amino acids. Trimming cost V 0 bases and J 2 bases, with 11 bases left between them. In germline, CDR1 is SGHTS, CDR2 YDEGEE. The CDR3 DNA reads TGTGCCAGCAGCTTGGGGGATGGGGCGACTAATGAAAAACTGTTTTTT. Protein sequence: CASSLGDGATNEKLFF.

This clone is a singleton in its sample. This chain connects TRBV10-3 to TRBJ2-7; D is perhaps TRBD1 (6 bases). With 4 bases removed from V and 4 bases from J, the gap between germline ends came to 14 bases. The CDR3 runs 14 residues. Germline V CDR1 and CDR2: ENHRY, SYGVKD. The chain's CDR3 is CAISGAGATYEQYF. In DNA, the CDR3 is TGTGCCATCAGTGGGGCAGGGGCCACTTACGAGCAGTACTTC.

The genes are TRBV5-1 and TRBJ2-7, with TRBD1 matching 8 bases. The CDR3 contains 14 residues. CDR1 and CDR2 (germline): SGHRS, YFSETQ. Germline trimming cut 5 bases from V and 6 bases from J; bases unmatched to any gene: 10. The CDR3 bases are TGCGCCAGCAGGGCGGCGACAGGGGTTGGCGAGCAGTACTTC. Residues: CASRAATGVGEQYF.

This rearrangement joins TRBV5-1 to TRBJ2-1; D assignment may be TRBD1 or TRBD2 (5 bases each). V lost 4 bases and J 10 bases, leaving 15 bases between the germline ends. The CDR3 contains 13 residues. Germline V gene sequence: CDR1 SGHRS, CDR2 YFSETQ. In nucleotides, the CDR3 is TGCGCCAGCAGCGGGACCACGGAGCGGGAGCAGTTCTTC. Residues: CASSGTTEREQFF.